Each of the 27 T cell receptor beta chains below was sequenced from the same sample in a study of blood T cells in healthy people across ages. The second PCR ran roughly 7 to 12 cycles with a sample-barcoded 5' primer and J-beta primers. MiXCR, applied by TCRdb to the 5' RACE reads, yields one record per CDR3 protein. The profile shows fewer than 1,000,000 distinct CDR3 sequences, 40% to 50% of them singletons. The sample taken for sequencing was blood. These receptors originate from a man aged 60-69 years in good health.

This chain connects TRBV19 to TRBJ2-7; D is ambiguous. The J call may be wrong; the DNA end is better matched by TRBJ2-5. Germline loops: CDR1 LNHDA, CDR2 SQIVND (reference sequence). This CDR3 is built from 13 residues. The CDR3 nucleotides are TGTGCCAGTAGTACAACTACTGCGGAGACCCAGTACTTC. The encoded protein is CASSTTTAETQYF.

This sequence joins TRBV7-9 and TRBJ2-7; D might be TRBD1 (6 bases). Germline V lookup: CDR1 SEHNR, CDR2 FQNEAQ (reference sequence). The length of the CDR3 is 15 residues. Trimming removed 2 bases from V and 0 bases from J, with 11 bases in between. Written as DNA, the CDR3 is TGTGCCAGCAGCTTACCGGGACAAAACTCCTACGAGCAGTACTTC. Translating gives CASSLPGQNSYEQYF.

This CDR3 reads CATSRTDRMDNSPLHF. The CDR3, as DNA: TGTGCCACCAGCAGAACTGACAGGATGGATAATTCACCCCTCCACTTT. V gene TRBV15 combines with J gene TRBJ1-6; possibly TRBD1 for D (6 bases). Germline V lookup: CDR1 LNHNV, CDR2 YYDKDF (reference sequence). Trimming cost V 2 bases and J 5 bases, with 13 bases left between them. The CDR3 runs to 16 residues.

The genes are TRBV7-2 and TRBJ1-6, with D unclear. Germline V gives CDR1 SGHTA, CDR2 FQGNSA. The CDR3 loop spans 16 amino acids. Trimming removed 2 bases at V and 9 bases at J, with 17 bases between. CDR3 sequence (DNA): TGTGCCAGCAGCTTAATGCTGGGATCCCCGTCTTCACCCCTCCACTTT. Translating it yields CASSLMLGSPSSPLHF.

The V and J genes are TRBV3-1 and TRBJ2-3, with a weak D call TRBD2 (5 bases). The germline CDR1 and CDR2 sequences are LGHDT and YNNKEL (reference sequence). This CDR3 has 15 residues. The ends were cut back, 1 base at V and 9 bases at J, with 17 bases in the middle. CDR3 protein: CASSQVLVVGVTQYF. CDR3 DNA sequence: TGTGCCAGCAGCCAAGTACTAGTTGTGGGAGTGACGCAGTATTTT.

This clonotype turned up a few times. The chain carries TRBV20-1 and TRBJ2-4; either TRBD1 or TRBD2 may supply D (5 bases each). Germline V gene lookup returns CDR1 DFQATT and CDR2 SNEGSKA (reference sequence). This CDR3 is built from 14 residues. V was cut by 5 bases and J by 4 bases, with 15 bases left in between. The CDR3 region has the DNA TGCAGTGCTCACGGACGGGGCGGAAAAAACATTCAGTACTTC. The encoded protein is CSAHGRGGKNIQYF.

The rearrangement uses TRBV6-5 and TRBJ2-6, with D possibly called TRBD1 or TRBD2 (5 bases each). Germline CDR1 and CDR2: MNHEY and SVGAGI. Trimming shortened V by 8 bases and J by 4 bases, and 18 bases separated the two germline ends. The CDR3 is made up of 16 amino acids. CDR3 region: CASHTMRGSGANVLTF. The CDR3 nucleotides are TGTGCCAGCCACACCATGAGGGGAAGCGGGGCCAACGTCCTGACTTTC.

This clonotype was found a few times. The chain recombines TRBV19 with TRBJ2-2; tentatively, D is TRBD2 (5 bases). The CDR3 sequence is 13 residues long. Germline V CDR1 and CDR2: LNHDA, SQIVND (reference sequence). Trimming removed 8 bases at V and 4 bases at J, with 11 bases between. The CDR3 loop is CASRTFSTGELFF. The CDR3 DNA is TGTGCCAGTCGGACTTTTTCCACCGGGGAGCTGTTTTTT. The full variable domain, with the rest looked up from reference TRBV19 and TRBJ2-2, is DGGITQSPKYLFRKEGQNVTLSCEQNLNHDAMYWYRQDPGQGLRLIYYSQIVNDFQKGDIAEGYSVSREKKESFPLTVTSAQKNPTAFYLCASRTFSTGELFFGEGSRLTVL.

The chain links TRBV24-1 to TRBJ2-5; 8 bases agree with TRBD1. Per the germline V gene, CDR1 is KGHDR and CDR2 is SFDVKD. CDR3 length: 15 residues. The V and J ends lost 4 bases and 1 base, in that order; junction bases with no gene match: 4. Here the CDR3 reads CATSEAGGGQETQYF. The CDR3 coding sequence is TGTGCCACCAGTGAGGCAGGGGGCGGCCAAGAGACCCAGTACTTC.

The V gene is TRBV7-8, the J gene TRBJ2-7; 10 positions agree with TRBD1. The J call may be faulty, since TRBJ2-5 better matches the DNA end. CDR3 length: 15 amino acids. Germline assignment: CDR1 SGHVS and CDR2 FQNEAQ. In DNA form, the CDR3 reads TGTGCCAGCAGCTTGGAGACAGGGGGCGGGGAGACCCAGTACTTC. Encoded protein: CASSLETGGGETQYF.

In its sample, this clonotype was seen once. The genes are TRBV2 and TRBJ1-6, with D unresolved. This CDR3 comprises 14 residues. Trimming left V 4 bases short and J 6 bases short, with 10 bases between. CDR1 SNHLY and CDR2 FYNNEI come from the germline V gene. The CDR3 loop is CASSGGGINSPLHF. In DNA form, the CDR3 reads TGTGCCAGCAGTGGGGGTGGGATTAATTCACCCCTCCACTTT. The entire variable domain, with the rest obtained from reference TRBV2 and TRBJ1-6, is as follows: EPEVTQTPSHQVTQMGQEVILRCVPISNHLYFYWYRQILGQKVEFLVSFYNNEISEKSEIFDDQFSVERPDGSNFTLKIRSTKLEDSAMYFCASSGGGINSPLHFGNGTRLTVT.

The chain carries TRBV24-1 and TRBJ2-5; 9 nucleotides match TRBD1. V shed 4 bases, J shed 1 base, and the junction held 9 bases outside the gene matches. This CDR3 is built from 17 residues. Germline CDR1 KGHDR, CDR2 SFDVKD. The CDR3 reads CATSESPGQGPQETQYF. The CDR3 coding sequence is TGTGCCACCAGTGAATCCCCGGGACAGGGACCCCAAGAGACCCAGTACTTC.

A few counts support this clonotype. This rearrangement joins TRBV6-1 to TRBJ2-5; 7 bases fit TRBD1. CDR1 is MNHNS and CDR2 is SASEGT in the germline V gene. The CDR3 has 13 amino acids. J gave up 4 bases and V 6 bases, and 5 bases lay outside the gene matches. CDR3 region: CASRTGFRETQYF. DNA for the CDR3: TGTGCCAGCAGGACAGGGTTTAGAGAGACCCAGTACTTC.

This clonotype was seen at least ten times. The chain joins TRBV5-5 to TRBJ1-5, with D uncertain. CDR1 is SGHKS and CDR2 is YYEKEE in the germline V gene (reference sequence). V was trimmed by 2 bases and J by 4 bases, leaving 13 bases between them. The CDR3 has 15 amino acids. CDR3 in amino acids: CASSLRGLINQPQHF. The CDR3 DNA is TGTGCCAGCAGCTTACGCGGACTGATAAATCAGCCCCAGCATTTT. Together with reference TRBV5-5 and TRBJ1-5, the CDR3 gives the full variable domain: DAGVTQSPTHLIKTRGQQVTLRCSPISGHKSVSWYQQVLGQGPQFIFQYYEKEERGRGNFPDRFSARQFPNYSSELNVNALLLGDSALYLCASSLRGLINQPQHFGDGTRLSIL.

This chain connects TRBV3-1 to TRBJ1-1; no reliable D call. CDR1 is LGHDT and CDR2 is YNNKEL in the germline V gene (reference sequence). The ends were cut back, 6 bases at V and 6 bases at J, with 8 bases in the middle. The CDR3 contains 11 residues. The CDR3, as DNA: TGTGCCAGCAGTTCACACTCTGAAGCTTTCTTT. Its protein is CASSSHSEAFF.

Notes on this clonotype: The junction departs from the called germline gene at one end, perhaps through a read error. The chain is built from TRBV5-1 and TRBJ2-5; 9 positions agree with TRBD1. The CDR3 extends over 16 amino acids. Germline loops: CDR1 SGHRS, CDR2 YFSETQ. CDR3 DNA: TGCGCCAGCAGCTTGGGGGGACAGGGTTTCGAGGAGACCCGGTACTTC. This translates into CASSLGGQGFEETRYF.

The CDR3 sequence is CSARDDRGPDTQYF. In nucleotides, the CDR3 is TGCAGTGCTAGAGACGACAGAGGGCCAGATACGCAGTATTTT. The chain couples TRBV20-1 to TRBJ2-3; D is perhaps TRBD1 or TRBD2 (5 bases each). Per the germline V gene, CDR1 is DFQATT and CDR2 is SNEGSKA (reference sequence). V shed 0 bases and J shed 4 bases, with 11 bases lying between them. This CDR3 has 14 amino acids.

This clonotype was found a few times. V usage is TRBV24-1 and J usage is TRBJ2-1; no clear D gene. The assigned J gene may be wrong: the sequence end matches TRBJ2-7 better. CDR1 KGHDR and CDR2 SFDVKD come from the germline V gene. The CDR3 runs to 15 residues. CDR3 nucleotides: TGTGCCACCAGTGACCAATTGGCCTTCTCCTACGAGCAGTACTTC. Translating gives CATSDQLAFSYEQYF.

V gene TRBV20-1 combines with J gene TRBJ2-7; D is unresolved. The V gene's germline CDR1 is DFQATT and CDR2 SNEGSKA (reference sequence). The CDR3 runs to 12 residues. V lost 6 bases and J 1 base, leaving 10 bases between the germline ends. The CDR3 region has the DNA TGCAGTGCCTCGACACTATCCTACGAGCAGTACTTC. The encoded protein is CSASTLSYEQYF.

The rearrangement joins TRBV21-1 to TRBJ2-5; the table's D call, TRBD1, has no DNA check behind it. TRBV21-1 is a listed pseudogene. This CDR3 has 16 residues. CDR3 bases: TGTGCCAGCAGTAAAGGGAGGGGCAGGTGGGGGCAGACCCAGTACTTC. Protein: CASSKGRGRWGQTQYF.

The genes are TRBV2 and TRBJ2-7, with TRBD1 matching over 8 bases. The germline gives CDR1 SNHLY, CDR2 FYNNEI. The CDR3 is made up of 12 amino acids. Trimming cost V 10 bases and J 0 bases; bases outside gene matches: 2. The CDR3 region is CATQGASYEQYF. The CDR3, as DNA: TGTGCCACCCAGGGGGCCTCCTACGAGCAGTACTTC.

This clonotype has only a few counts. As DNA, the CDR3 is TGTGCCAGCAGCCAAGAAGCGGCCAGGATTAAGCATACGCAGTATTTT. This codes for CASSQEAARIKHTQYF. The gene calls are TRBV3-1 and TRBJ2-3; D might be TRBD2 (5 bases). V gave up 0 bases and J gave up 7 bases, with 17 bases separating them. This CDR3 contains 16 residues. Per the germline V gene, CDR1 is LGHDT and CDR2 is YNNKEL (reference sequence).

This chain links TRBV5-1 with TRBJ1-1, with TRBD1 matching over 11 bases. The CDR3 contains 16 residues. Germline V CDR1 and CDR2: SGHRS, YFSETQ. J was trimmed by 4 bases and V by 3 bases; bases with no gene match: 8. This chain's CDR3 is CASSYLRTGGGTEAFF. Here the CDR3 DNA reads TGCGCCAGCAGCTACCTCCGGACAGGGGGCGGCACTGAAGCTTTCTTT.

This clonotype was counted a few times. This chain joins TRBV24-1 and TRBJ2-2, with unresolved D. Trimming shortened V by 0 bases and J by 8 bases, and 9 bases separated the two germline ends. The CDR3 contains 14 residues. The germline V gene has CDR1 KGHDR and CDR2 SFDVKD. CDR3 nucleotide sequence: TGTGCCACCAGTGATTTGCATCCAACGGGGGAGCTGTTTTTT. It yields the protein CATSDLHPTGELFF.

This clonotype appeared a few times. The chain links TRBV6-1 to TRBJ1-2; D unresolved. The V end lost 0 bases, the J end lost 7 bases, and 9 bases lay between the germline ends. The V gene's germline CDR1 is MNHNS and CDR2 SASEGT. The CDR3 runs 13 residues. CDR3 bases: TGTGCCAGCAGTGAAGCGCCAGGACGTGGCTACACCTTC. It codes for CASSEAPGRGYTF.

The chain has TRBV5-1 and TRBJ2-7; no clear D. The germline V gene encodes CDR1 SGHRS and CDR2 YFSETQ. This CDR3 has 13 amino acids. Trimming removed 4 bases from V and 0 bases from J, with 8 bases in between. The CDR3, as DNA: TGCGCCAGCAGCACCGGGCACTCCTACGAGCAGTACTTC. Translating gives CASSTGHSYEQYF. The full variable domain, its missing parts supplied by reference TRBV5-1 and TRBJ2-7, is KAGVTQTPRYLIKTRGQQVTLSCSPISGHRSVSWYQQTPGQGLQFLFEYFSETQRNKGNFPGRFSGRQFSNSRSEMNVSTLELGDSALYLCASSTGHSYEQYFGPGTRLTVT.

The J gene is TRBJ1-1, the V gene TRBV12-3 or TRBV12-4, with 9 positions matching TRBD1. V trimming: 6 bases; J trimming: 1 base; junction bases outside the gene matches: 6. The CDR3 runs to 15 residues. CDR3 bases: TGTGCCAGCAGCCGCCAGGGACAGGGGAACACTGAAGCTTTCTTT. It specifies CASSRQGQGNTEAFF.